These 14 T cell receptor beta chains were sequenced from one sample in a study of OX40 agonist ivuxolimab in advanced cancers. The method was immunoSEQ multiplex PCR; TCRdb's version includes in-frame clones alone and lacks a portion of them. Of around 30,000 clones listed, around 76% are singletons. The source was CD4+ or CD8+ T cells sorted from blood, collected in a trial of the OX40 agonist ivuxolimab. The receptors were gathered from an adult with an advanced solid tumor such as melanoma, head and neck, liver or kidney cancer.

As concerns this clone: The sample holds other DNA sequences that translate to the same CDR3. This rearrangement joins TRBV29-1 to TRBJ2-2; 8 positions agree with TRBD2. In germline, CDR1 is SQVTM, CDR2 ANQGSEA. Germline trimming cut 4 bases from V and 8 bases from J; bases unmatched to any gene: 9. This CDR3 is built from 14 residues. CDR3 in amino acids: CSVGGRNARGELFF. As DNA, the CDR3 is TGCAGCGTTGGCGGGAGGAACGCCAGGGGGGAGCTGTTTTTT.

This clone has just a few counts. The DNA for the CDR3 is TGTGCCAGCAGCTTAGGAGCAGGAACATGGGAGCAGTACTTC. Protein: CASSLGAGTWEQYF. The gene calls are TRBV13 and TRBJ2-7; D is ambiguous. V was clipped by 0 bases and J by 7 bases, with 13 bases between them. Germline-derived CDR1 and CDR2 are PRHDT and FYEKMQ (reference sequence). This CDR3 spans 14 amino acids.

This rearrangement joins TRBV28 to TRBJ1-2; D perhaps matches TRBD1 (6 bases). The germline V and J ends were trimmed by 6 bases and 2 bases, with 10 bases remaining between them. The CDR3 is 13 residues long. CDR1 and CDR2 from the germline V gene are MDHEN and SYDVKM. CDR3 nucleotide sequence: TGTGCCAGCAGGGACAGCGTGAACTATGGCTACACCTTC. This translates into CASRDSVNYGYTF.

The chain links TRBV9 to TRBJ1-2; D remains ambiguous. Trimming pared 4 bases from V and 4 bases from J, leaving 20 bases between. The germline V gene has CDR1 SGDLS and CDR2 YYNGEE. The CDR3 extends over 16 amino acids. Written as DNA, the CDR3 is TGTGCCAGCAGCACGAGAGTCAGTGGCAGCCTCTATGGCTACACCTTC. This codes for CASSTRVSGSLYGYTF.

This sequence joins TRBV4-1 and TRBJ1-5; perhaps TRBD1 as D (5 bases). The germline V gene has CDR1 MGHRA and CDR2 YSYEKL. V lost 1 base, J lost 1 base, and 11 bases lay in between. The CDR3 runs to 16 residues. The DNA for the CDR3 is TGCGCCAGCAGCCAAGGGCAGGGAAGAAGCAATCAGCCCCAGCATTTT. Translated: CASSQGQGRSNQPQHF.

The rearrangement joins TRBV5-6 to TRBJ1-6; D is ambiguous. Germline-derived CDR1 and CDR2 are SGHDT and YYEEEE. The V end lost 1 base, the J end lost 14 bases, and 13 bases lay between the germline ends. CDR3 length equals 13 residues. The CDR3 loop is CASSLRSQAALHF. DNA for the CDR3: TGTGCCAGCAGCTTGCGGTCCCAAGCGGCCCTCCACTTT.

In regard to this clone: A much larger clone is a single base away; this may be a read error. The sample has other DNA sequences that encode this CDR3 too. This chain links TRBV4-1 with TRBJ1-3; no clear D gene. This CDR3 has 12 amino acids. Germline assignment: CDR1 MGHRA and CDR2 YSYEKL. V lost 5 bases and J lost 4, with 6 bases in between. CDR3 sequence (DNA): TGCGCCAGCAGCTCCATCGGAAACACCATATATTTT. Translated: CASSSIGNTIYF.

The chain joins TRBV7-9 to TRBJ2-5, with D unclear. V gave up 2 bases and J gave up 5 bases, with 15 bases separating them. This CDR3 spans 15 amino acids. Germline CDR1 SEHNR, CDR2 FQNEAQ (reference sequence). The CDR3 DNA reads TGTGCCAGCAGCTTACTTACAGCCGCCCGGGAGACCCAGTACTTC. Translating gives CASSLLTAARETQYF.

V usage is TRBV10-1 and J usage is TRBJ2-6, with D hard to call. Trimming cost V 4 bases and J 5 bases, with 21 bases left between them. The CDR3 loop spans 18 amino acids. Germline V gene lookup returns CDR1 WNHNN and CDR2 SYGVQD (reference sequence). The CDR3: CASSGRWIAQSRANVLTF. The CDR3 DNA sequence: TGCGCCAGCAGTGGGCGGTGGATCGCACAAAGTCGGGCCAACGTCCTGACTTTC.

In its sample, this clone was seen a few times. The chain carries TRBV11-3 and TRBJ1-6; TRBD1 matches 10 bases. J was trimmed by 9 bases and V by 0 bases; bases with no gene match: 2. Germline values: CDR1 SGHNT, CDR2 YENEEA. There are 15 residues in the CDR3. The CDR3: CASSLDGTGVSPLHF. CDR3 nucleotides: TGTGCCAGCAGCTTAGATGGGACAGGGGTTTCACCCCTCCACTTT.

The chain uses TRBV2 and TRBJ2-1; no reliable D call. Germline V CDR1 and CDR2: SNHLY, FYNNEI. Between the trimmed V and J ends, which lost 1 base and 3 bases, there was a span of 10 bases. The CDR3 runs to 15 residues. CDR3 protein: CASSEEKGIYNEQFF. CDR3 nucleotides: TGTGCCAGCAGTGAAGAGAAAGGGATCTACAATGAGCAGTTCTTC.

The chain joins TRBV28 to TRBJ2-2, with a tentative D call TRBD2 (7 bases). The CDR3 sequence is 15 residues long. Germline loops: CDR1 MDHEN, CDR2 SYDVKM. Trimming took 6 bases from V and 4 from J, leaving 15 bases between them. DNA for the CDR3: TGTGCCAGCAGCGTTGGGGGGGCGAGCACCGGGGAGCTGTTTTTT. Protein: CASSVGGASTGELFF. The full variable domain, its missing parts supplied by reference TRBV28 and TRBJ2-2, is DVKVTQSSRYLVKRTGEKVFLECVQDMDHENMFWYRQDPGLGLRLIYFSYDVKMKEKGDIPEGYSVSREKKERFSLILESASTNQTSMYLCASSVGGASTGELFFGEGSRLTVL.

The rearrangement joins TRBV11-2 to TRBJ1-2, with D unclear. The CDR3 has 14 amino acids. The germline gives CDR1 SGHAT, CDR2 FQNNGV. V was trimmed by 7 bases and J by 7 bases, leaving 19 bases between them. CDR3 coding DNA: TGTGCCAGCACCCTTGGACGGAGAGGCTCTGGCTACACCTTC. Protein product: CASTLGRRGSGYTF.

The chain is built from TRBV19 and TRBJ1-2; maybe TRBD1 (6 bases). CDR1 and CDR2 (germline): LNHDA, SQIVND (reference sequence). V was clipped by 5 bases and J by 1 base, with 11 bases between them. CDR3 size: 14 residues. Here the CDR3 reads CASSPSGDNYGYTF. The CDR3 nucleotides are TGTGCCAGTAGTCCCTCAGGGGATAACTATGGCTACACCTTC.